The rows below give T cell receptor beta chains drawn from one sample of a study of molecular identifiers for immune sequencing clone quantification. TCRdb independently ran MiXCR on the PCR reads; one entry per CDR3 protein. The data show 80,000 to 95,000 distinct CDR3 sequences, roughly 19% seen once. The sequenced sample consisted of naive CD8+ T cells from blood, with Jurkat cell RNA spiked in. These receptors came from a human donor in good health. Some libraries in this study had Jurkat cell RNA spiked in. Each CDR3 is given with its conserved first and last residue. The D gene is left open where the match is weak. Size values are once, few and many counts, or a class for expanded clones, and some rows have none.

len	d_gene	v_gene	abundance	j_gene	CDR3aa	CDR3nt
15	.	TRBV20-1	many	TRBJ1-5	CSACWDLDSNQPQHF	TGCAGTGCTTGCTGGGACCTTGATAGCAATCAGCCCCAGCATTTT
19	TRBD2	TRBV19	many	TRBJ2-2	CASSGLGLAGGPYTGELFF	TGTGCCAGTAGTGGACTGGGACTAGCGGGAGGGCCGTATACCGGGGAGCTGTTTTTT
15	.	TRBV24-1	many	TRBJ2-3	CATSTGSDGTDTQYF	TGTGCCACCAGCACAGGGAGCGACGGCACAGATACGCAGTATTTT
12	.	TRBV24-1	.	TRBJ2-1	CATGRGNDEQFF	TGTGCCACGGGGAGGGGGAACGATGAGCAGTTCTTC
14	.	TRBV2	once	TRBJ2-7	CASSETGNSYEQYF	TGTGCCAGCTCCGAAACAGGCAACTCCTACGAGCAGTACTTC
13	.	TRBV29-1	many	TRBJ2-7	CSVANNPLYEQYF	TGCAGCGTTGCTAACAATCCCCTATACGAGCAGTACTTC
15	.	TRBV28	many	TRBJ2-2	CASSFGQLNTGELFF	TGTGCCAGCAGTTTTGGGCAGCTGAACACCGGGGAGCTGTTTTTT
14	.	TRBV6-2/TRBV6-3	.	TRBJ2-5	CASSYVGTQGTQYF	TGTGCCAGCAGTTACGTAGGGACACAGGGGACCCAGTACTTC
13	.	TRBV20-1	many	TRBJ1-5	CSASQGSNQPQHF	TGCAGTGCTTCTCAGGGTAGCAATCAGCCCCAGCATTTT
16	TRBD1	TRBV20-1	few	TRBJ1-5	CSARYQGGGARQPQHF	TGCAGTGCTAGGTACCAGGGGGGGGGGGCACGACAGCCCCAGCATTTT
15	.	TRBV13	few	TRBJ2-7	CASSFFQDSSYEQYF	TGTGCCAGCAGCTTCTTCCAGGACAGTTCCTACGAGCAGTACTTC
17	TRBD1	TRBV7-9	many	TRBJ1-1	CASSLVGQGAVGTEAFF	TGTGCCAGCAGCTTAGTGGGACAGGGGGCGGTCGGCACTGAAGCTTTCTTT
15	TRBD2	TRBV12-3/TRBV12-4	many	TRBJ2-3	CASSSRLANTDTQYF	TGTGCCAGCAGTTCCCGACTAGCGAACACAGATACGCAGTATTTT
13	.	TRBV12-3/TRBV12-4	many	TRBJ1-2	CASSPGKNYGYTF	TGTGCCAGCAGTCCCGGGAAAAACTATGGCTACACCTTC
16	TRBD2	TRBV20-1	many	TRBJ2-5	CSATSGGDLYQETQYF	TGCAGTGCTACTAGCGGGGGGGACTTGTACCAAGAGACCCAGTACTTC
17	TRBD2	TRBV15	.	TRBJ2-3	CATSGITSGGFADAQYF	TGTGCCACCAGCGGAATAACTAGCGGGGGTTTTGCAGATGCGCAGTATTTT
15	TRBD1	TRBV19	many	TRBJ1-5	CASSIGDRGFGPQHF	TGTGCCAGTAGTATAGGGGACAGGGGCTTTGGGCCCCAGCATTTT
17	TRBD2	TRBV3-1	.	TRBJ2-3	CASSLSPPWTSGDTQYF	TGTGCCAGCAGCCTTAGCCCCCCCTGGACTAGCGGAGATACGCAGTATTTT
14	.	TRBV15	many	TRBJ2-7	CATSNGAVTYEQYF	TGTGCCACCAGCAATGGGGCAGTTACCTACGAGCAGTACTTC
15	.	TRBV4-3	.	TRBJ2-2	CASSQGIAITGELFF	TGCGCCAGCAGCCAAGGGATCGCTATCACCGGGGAGCTGTTTTTT
16	TRBD1	TRBV28	many	TRBJ1-1	CASRVDREGLYTEAFF	TGTGCCAGCAGGGTGGACAGGGAGGGGTTGTACACTGAAGCTTTCTTT
16	.	TRBV6-2/TRBV6-3	many	TRBJ1-1	CASSSLGHLGGTEAFF	TGTGCCAGCAGTTCCCTGGGACACCTGGGTGGCACTGAAGCTTTCTTT
16	TRBD2	TRBV13	.	TRBJ2-3	CASSLGLAEFTDTQYF	TGTGCCAGCAGCTTAGGACTAGCGGAGTTCACAGATACGCAGTATTTT
12	.	TRBV5-1	many	TRBJ2-7	CASRERSYEQYF	TGCGCCAGCAGGGAGAGGAGCTACGAGCAGTACTTC
17	.	TRBV9	many	TRBJ2-1	CASSVGYSPSSYNEQFF	TGTGCCAGCAGCGTAGGGTACAGCCCAAGCTCCTACAATGAGCAGTTCTTC
14	TRBD2	TRBV10-1	many	TRBJ2-3	CASSTSGVADTQYF	TGCGCCAGCTCGACTAGCGGGGTCGCAGATACGCAGTATTTT